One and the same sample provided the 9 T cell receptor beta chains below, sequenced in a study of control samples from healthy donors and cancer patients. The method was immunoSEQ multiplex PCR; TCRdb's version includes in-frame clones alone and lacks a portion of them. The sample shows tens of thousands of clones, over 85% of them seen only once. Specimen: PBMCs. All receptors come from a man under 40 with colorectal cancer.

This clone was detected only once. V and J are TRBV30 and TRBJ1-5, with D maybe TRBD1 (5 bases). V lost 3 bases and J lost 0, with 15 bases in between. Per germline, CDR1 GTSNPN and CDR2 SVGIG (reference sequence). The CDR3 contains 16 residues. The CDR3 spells CAWRMGGWASNQPQHF. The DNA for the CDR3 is TGTGCCTGGAGAATGGGGGGGTGGGCTAGCAATCAGCCCCAGCATTTT.

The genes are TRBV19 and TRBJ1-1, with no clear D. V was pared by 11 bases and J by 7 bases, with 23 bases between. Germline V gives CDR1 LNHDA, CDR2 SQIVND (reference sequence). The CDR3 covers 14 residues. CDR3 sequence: CAAGIGAIEDEAFF. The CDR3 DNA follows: TGTGCCGCAGGAATCGGAGCGATCGAGGATGAAGCTTTCTTT. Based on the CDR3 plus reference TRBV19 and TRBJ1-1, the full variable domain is DGGITQSPKYLFRKEGQNVTLSCEQNLNHDAMYWYRQDPGQGLRLIYYSQIVNDFQKGDIAEGYSVSREKKESFPLTVTSAQKNPTAFYLCAAGIGAIEDEAFFGQGTRLTVV.

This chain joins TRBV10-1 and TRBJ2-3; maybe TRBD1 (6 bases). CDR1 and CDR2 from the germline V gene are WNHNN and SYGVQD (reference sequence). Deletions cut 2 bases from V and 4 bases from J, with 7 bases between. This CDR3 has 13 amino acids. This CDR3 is CASSERGSDTQYF. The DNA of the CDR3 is TGCGCCAGCAGTGAGAGGGGGTCAGATACGCAGTATTTT.

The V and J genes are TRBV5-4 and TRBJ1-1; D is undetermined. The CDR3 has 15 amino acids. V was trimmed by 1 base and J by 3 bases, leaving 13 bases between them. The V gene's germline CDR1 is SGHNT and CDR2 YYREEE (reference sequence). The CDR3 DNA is TGTGCCAGCAGCTTGTATGGGTCGGGGTACACTGAAGCTTTCTTT. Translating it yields CASSLYGSGYTEAFF.

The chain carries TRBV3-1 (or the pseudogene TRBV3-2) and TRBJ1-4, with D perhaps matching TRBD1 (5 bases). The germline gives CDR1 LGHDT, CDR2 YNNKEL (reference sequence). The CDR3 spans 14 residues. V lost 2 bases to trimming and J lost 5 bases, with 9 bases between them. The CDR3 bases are TGTGCCAGCAGCCAACAGGGCCTAAATGAAAAACTGTTTTTT. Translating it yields CASSQQGLNEKLFF.

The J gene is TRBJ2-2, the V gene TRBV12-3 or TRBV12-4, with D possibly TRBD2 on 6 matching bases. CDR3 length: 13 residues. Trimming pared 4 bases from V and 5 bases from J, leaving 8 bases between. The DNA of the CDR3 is TGTGCCAGCAGTTCCGGGAGAACCGGGGAGCTGTTTTTT. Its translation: CASSSGRTGELFF.

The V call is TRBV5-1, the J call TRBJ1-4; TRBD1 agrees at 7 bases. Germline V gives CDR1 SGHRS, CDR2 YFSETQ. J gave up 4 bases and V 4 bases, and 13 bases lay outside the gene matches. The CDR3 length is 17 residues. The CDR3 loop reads CASSPRQQTGSNEKLFF. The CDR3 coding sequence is TGCGCCAGCAGCCCCCGACAACAGACAGGGAGTAATGAAAAACTGTTTTTT.

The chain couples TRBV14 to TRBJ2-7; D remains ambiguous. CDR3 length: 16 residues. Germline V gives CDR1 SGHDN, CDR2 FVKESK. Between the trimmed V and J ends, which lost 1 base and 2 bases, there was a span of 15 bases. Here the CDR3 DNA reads TGTGCCAGCAGCCAAGGGCTGGACCGGCGAACCTACGAGCAGTACTTC. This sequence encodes CASSQGLDRRTYEQYF.

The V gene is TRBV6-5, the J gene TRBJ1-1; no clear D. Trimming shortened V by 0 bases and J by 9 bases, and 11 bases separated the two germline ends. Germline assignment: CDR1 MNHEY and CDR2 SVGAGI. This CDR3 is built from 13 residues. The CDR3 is CASSYSGRKQAFF. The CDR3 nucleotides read TGTGCCAGCAGTTACTCCGGGAGGAAACAAGCTTTCTTT.